This T cell receptor beta chain was sequenced in a study of sequential checkpoint blockade in melanoma. About the research overall: More than 20 patients had matched tumor biopsies before treatment and at week 13 after nivolumab or ipilimumab alone. Findings of the study overall: Clinical benefit was about 30 times likelier when tumor T-cell fraction and clonality increased.

Treatment specified: randomized to nivolumab then ipilimumab (arm A) or the reverse (arm B). The CDR3 is made up of 13 amino acids. The germline gives CDR1 LGHNT, CDR2 FRNRAP. The V end was cut by 6 bases, the J end by 2 bases, with 11 bases between. About this clone itself: Its target is unknown.

Only in-frame clones appear in the TCRdb table, and some are missing; sequencing was by immunoSEQ multiplex PCR. The data hold about 6,700 clones, with roughly 27% observed a single time. The chain uses TRBV12-5 and TRBJ2-7; D is perhaps TRBD1 (7 bases). This specimen consisted of tumor tissue (inferred from file names), obtained from a patient given nivolumab and ipilimumab in sequence. The TCR was taken from a human donor with melanoma. CDR3 sequence reads: CASGGGGAYEQYF. The CDR3 coding sequence is TGTGCTAGTGGAGGAGGGGGCGCCTACGAGCAGTACTTC.